This TCR beta chain was identified in a study of T cells in Graves' hyperthyroidism and ophthalmopathy. Trimming removed 5 bases at V and 5 bases at J, with 9 bases between. CDR3 length equals 13 residues. TCR beta CDR3 regions were amplified from RNA transcripts. HTBI primers drove first-round RT-PCR of the TCR CDR3. TCRdb redid the calling of the multiplex PCR reads with MiXCR, one entry per CDR3 protein. The repertoire consists of 300,000 to 350,000 distinct CDR3 sequences, with roughly a fifth occurring once and the leading ten covering over 45%. Study-level findings and limits: Ophthalmopathy stood apart from stable hyperthyroidism in a 13 V-J model.

Hyperthyroidism, newly diagnosed and lasting under 2 months, affected patients aged 18 to 65. Points on this clonotype: What it binds is unknown.

The receptor's source is a woman aged 50 to 60 with Graves' hyperthyroidism. The chain has TRBV12-3 or TRBV12-4 and TRBJ2-2; D might be TRBD2 (5 bases). The sequencing sample was made of blood. CDR3 protein: CASSRTETGELFF. The CDR3 DNA is TGTGCCAGCAGTCGGACTGAGACCGGGGAGCTGTTTTTT.